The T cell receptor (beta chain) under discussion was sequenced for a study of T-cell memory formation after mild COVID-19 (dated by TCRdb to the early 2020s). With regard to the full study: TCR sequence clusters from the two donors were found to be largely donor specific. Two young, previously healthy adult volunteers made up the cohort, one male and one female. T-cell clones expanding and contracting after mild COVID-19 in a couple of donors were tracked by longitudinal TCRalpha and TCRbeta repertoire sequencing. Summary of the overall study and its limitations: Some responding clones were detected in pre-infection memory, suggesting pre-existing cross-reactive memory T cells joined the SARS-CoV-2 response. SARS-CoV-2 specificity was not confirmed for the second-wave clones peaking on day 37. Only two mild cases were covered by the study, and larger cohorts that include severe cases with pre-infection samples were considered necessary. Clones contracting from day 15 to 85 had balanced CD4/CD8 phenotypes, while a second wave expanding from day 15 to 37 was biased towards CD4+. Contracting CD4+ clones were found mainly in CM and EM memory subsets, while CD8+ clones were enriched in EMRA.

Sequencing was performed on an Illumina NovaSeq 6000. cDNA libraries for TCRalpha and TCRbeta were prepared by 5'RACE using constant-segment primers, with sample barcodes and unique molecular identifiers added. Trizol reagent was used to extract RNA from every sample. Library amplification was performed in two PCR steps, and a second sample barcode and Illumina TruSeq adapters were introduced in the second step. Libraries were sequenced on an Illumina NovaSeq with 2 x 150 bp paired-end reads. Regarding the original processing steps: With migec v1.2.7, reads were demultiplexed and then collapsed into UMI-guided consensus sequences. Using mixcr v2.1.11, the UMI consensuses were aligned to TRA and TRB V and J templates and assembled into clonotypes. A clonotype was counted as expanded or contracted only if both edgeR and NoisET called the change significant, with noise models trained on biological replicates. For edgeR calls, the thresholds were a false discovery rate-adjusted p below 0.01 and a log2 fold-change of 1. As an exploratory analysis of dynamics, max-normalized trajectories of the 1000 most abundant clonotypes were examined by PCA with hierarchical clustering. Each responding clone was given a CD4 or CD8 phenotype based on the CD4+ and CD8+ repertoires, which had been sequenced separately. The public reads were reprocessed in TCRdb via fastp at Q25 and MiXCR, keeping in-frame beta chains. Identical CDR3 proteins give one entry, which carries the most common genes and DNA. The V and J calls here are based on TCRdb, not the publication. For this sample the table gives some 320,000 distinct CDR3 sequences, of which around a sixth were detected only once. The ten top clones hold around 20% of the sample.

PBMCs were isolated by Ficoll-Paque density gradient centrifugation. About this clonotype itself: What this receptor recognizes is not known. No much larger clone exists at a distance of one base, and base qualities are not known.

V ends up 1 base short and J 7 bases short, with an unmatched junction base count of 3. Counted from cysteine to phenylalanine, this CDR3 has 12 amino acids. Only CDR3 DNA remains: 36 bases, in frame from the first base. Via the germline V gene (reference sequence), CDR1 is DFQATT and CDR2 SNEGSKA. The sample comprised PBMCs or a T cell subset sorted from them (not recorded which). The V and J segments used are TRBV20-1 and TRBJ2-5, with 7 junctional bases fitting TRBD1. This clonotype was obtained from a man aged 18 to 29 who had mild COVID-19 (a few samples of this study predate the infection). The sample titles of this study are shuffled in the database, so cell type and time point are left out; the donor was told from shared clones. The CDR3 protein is CSARAGGRTQYF. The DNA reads TGCAGTGCTAGAGCAGGGGGAAGGACCCAGTACTTC.